Listed below are T cell receptor beta chains from one sample, sequenced in a study of OX40 agonist ivuxolimab in advanced cancers. The assay was immunoSEQ multiplex PCR, and TCRdb's table has in-frame clones only and misses some. The sample consists of 60,000 or so clones, about 86% of them appearing once. Here the sequenced sample was CD4+ or CD8+ T cells sorted from blood, taken in a trial of the OX40 agonist ivuxolimab. These receptors came from an adult with an advanced solid tumor such as melanoma, head and neck, liver or kidney cancer. CDR3s include the opening cysteine and the closing phenylalanine or tryptophan. Fields, in order: D gene, V gene, clone size, J gene, CDR3 DNA, CDR3 protein. The D gene is left open where the match is weak. Clone size is given for some rows only: seen once, a few or many times, or a class if the clone is expanded.

>NA|TRBV6-1|few|TRBJ1-5
TGTGCCAGCAGAGGACCAGGAGGGGGCAATCAGCCCCAGCATTTT
CASRGPGGGNQPQHF
>TRBD1|TRBV4-1|NA|TRBJ1-2
TGCGCCAGCAGCCAAGTGGGGACAGGGAACTATGGCTACACCTTC
CASSQVGTGNYGYTF
>NA|TRBV2|NA|TRBJ1-4
TGTGCCAGCAGCGGCTGGCCTGAAAAACTGTTTTTT
CASSGWPEKLFF
>NA|TRBV5-1|NA|TRBJ2-7
TGCGCCAGCAGCTGGACCGTCGCAGCCGAGCAGTACTTC
CASSWTVAAEQYF
>TRBD1|TRBV5-4|NA|TRBJ1-2
TGTGCCAGCAGCTTCCCGGGACAGGGCGGCTACACCTTC
CASSFPGQGGYTF
>TRBD1|TRBV29-1|NA|TRBJ1-1
TGCAGCGTTCAACAGGGGGGGAACACTGAAGCTTTCTTT
CSVQQGGNTEAFF
>NA|TRBV29-1|NA|TRBJ2-2
TGCAGCGTTCTGGGACTGCCCGGTACCGGGGAGCTGTTTTTT
CSVLGLPGTGELFF
>NA|TRBV18|NA|TRBJ1-2
TGTGCCAGCTCACCTTCCGGGTCACAGAACTATGGCTACACCTTC
CASSPSGSQNYGYTF
>NA|TRBV5-4|NA|TRBJ1-2
TGTGCCAGCAGGACAACAGGGAACTATGGCTACACCTTC
CASRTTGNYGYTF
>TRBD2|TRBV5-6|once|TRBJ2-3
TGTGCCAGCAGCGATCTAGCGGGGCAGGATACGCAGTATTTT
CASSDLAGQDTQYF
>NA|TRBV28|NA|TRBJ2-1
TGTGCCAGCAGCCTCAGGGGGGTCTACAATGAGCAGTTCTTC
CASSLRGVYNEQFF
>NA|TRBV28|NA|TRBJ2-7
TGTGCCAGCAGTTTCCGGGACCCGGTATACGAGCAGTACTTC
CASSFRDPVYEQYF
>TRBD1|TRBV27|NA|TRBJ2-7
TGTGCCAGCAGGGGACAGCTCGCCTCCTACGAGCAGTACTTC
CASRGQLASYEQYF
>TRBD2|TRBV2|NA|TRBJ2-3
TGTGCCAGCAGAGGGACTAGCGGGGGTATAACCGATACGCAGTATTTT
CASRGTSGGITDTQYF
>TRBD2|TRBV11-3|NA|TRBJ2-5
TGTGCCAGCAGCGTCGGACTAGCGGGAGGGCAGGTGGAGACCCAGTACTTC
CASSVGLAGGQVETQYF
>NA|TRBV28|once|TRBJ2-7
TGTGCCAGCAGTTCCCACACGAGCTCCTACGAGCAGTACTTC
CASSSHTSSYEQYF
>NA|TRBV11-2|NA|TRBJ1-3
TGTGCCAGCAGCCGTACTGGAAACACCATATATTTT
CASSRTGNTIYF
>NA|TRBV29-1|NA|TRBJ2-3
TGCAGCGTCGAAGAACTAGCAGATACGCAGTATTTT
CSVEELADTQYF
>TRBD1|TRBV7-9|few|TRBJ1-1
TGTGCCAGCAGCTTGACAGGGGACACTGAAGCTTTCTTT
CASSLTGDTEAFF
>NA|TRBV5-1|NA|TRBJ2-3
TGCGCCAGCAGCCCCTCGGGGTACTCAGATACGCAGTATTTT
CASSPSGYSDTQYF
>TRBD2|TRBV10-1|NA|TRBJ2-5
TGCGCCAGCAGTGAGTCGATTGAAGGGTCTAGCGGAACCATGTACCAAGAGACCCAGTACTTC
CASSESIEGSSGTMYQETQYF
>TRBD2|TRBV5-4|once|TRBJ2-1
TGTGCCAGCAGCTTGGGACTAGCGGAGCACAATGAGCAGTTCTTC
CASSLGLAEHNEQFF
>TRBD1|TRBV7-2|NA|TRBJ2-7
TGTGCCAGCAGCTCCCCGCGGACAGGGACCTACGAGCAGTACTTC
CASSSPRTGTYEQYF
>NA|TRBV2|NA|TRBJ2-7
TGTGCCAGCACTATTAGCCCCTCGTCTGGCGAGCAGTACTTC
CASTISPSSGEQYF
>TRBD1|TRBV7-9|NA|TRBJ1-2
TGTGCCAGCAGCTTTTCAGGGGGCGTAGGCGATGGCTACACCTTC
CASSFSGGVGDGYTF
>TRBD1|TRBV6-5|NA|TRBJ2-7
TGTGCCAGCAGTTCTAACAGGGGCTACGAGCAGTACTTC
CASSSNRGYEQYF
>NA|TRBV19|once|TRBJ2-7
TGTGCCAGTAGCTCACAGGGTATGACCACCTACGAGCAGTACTTC
CASSSQGMTTYEQYF
>NA|TRBV28|few|TRBJ2-7
TGTGCCAGCAGCGTACGACACGAGCAGTACTTC
CASSVRHEQYF
>NA|TRBV6-9|NA|TRBJ2-1
TGTGCCAGCAGTTCCAAAACCTCCGACACGAACAATGAGCAGTTCTTC
CASSSKTSDTNNEQFF
>NA|TRBV7-8|NA|TRBJ1-6
TGTGCCAGCAGCCTCCCGGGACCGAGGAATTCACCCCTCCACTTT
CASSLPGPRNSPLHF
>TRBD1|TRBV19|NA|TRBJ2-1
TGTGCCAGTAGTACGGGACAGATTAATGAGCAGTTCTTC
CASSTGQINEQFF
>NA|TRBV9|once|TRBJ2-7
TGTGCCAGCAGCGTAGAGGCTAGCGAGTGGGAGCAGTACTTC
CASSVEASEWEQYF
>NA|TRBV19|NA|TRBJ1-5
TGTGCCAGTAGTATCGGGGTTCAGCCCCAGCATTTT
CASSIGVQPQHF
>NA|TRBV19|medium-sized|TRBJ1-1
TGTGCCAGTAGTATAGCGTCGAGGAGGACTGAAGCTTTCTTT
CASSIASRRTEAFF
>TRBD2|TRBV5-8|NA|TRBJ2-1
TGTGCCAGCAGCTTGCAACTAGCGGACAATGAGCAGTTCTTC
CASSLQLADNEQFF
>NA|TRBV7-9|NA|TRBJ1-4
TGTGCCAGCAGCTTATCCCCAGGGAATAATGAAAAACTGTTTTTT
CASSLSPGNNEKLFF
>NA|TRBV9|NA|TRBJ2-1
TGTGCCAGCAGCGTAGATTCGTGGAATGAGCAGTTCTTC
CASSVDSWNEQFF
>NA|TRBV9|few|TRBJ1-1
TGTGCCAGCAGCGTAGGAGCAGGGAACACTGAAGCTTTCTTT
CASSVGAGNTEAFF
>NA|TRBV4-1|few|TRBJ1-5
TGCGCCAGCAGCCCTCAAGACATCTTTAATAGCAATCAGCCCCAGCATTTT
CASSPQDIFNSNQPQHF
>TRBD1|TRBV5-1|NA|TRBJ1-4
TGCGCCAGCAGCAGAAGTGACAGGGCAAATGAAAAACTGTTTTTT
CASSRSDRANEKLFF